This TCR beta chain was profiled in a study of T cells after yellow fever vaccination. As for this clonotype: Its antigen is unknown.

V lost 4 bases to trimming and J lost 5 bases; unmatched junction nucleotides: 11. This CDR3 region has 17 residues. Germline loops: CDR1 SGHRS, CDR2 YFSETQ. Findings and limits, study-wide: The secondary response peaked faster, at day 5 versus 15, but was weaker.

TCRdb re-analysed the 5' RACE reads in MiXCR, keeping a single row per CDR3 protein. The sample lists 250,000 to 300,000 distinct CDR3 sequences; roughly 8.7% were seen once. The receptor was derived from a man aged 18 to 35 who received the YFV17D yellow fever vaccine. The source was CD4+ T cells sorted from PBMCs, collected 5 days after the yellow fever booster vaccination. The genes are TRBV5-1 and TRBJ1-5; 11 bases are shared with TRBD1. CDR3 sequence (DNA): TGCGCCAGCAGCCCTCAACCCCTGGGACAGGGGGATCAGCCCCAGCATTTT. The encoded protein is CASSPQPLGQGDQPQHF.